This passage covers 17 T cell receptor beta chains from one sample sequenced in a study of blood T cell repertoires in COVID-19. Profiling relied on immunoSEQ multiplex PCR, and the TCRdb table lists in-frame clones only, not all of them. The sample gives approximately 66,000 clones, more than 60% of which show up once; approximately 20% is in the top ten. The source material was peripheral blood. The receptor source for this set is a man between 60 and 75 years old with acute or convalescent COVID-19.

V gene TRBV7-2 combines with J gene TRBJ1-6; D remains ambiguous. Germline loops: CDR1 SGHTA, CDR2 FQGNSA. The CDR3 has 15 residues. The V end was cut by 1 base, the J end by 6 bases, with 10 bases between. CDR3 sequence (DNA): TGTGCCAGCAGCTTAGGACTCGGAGTTAATTCACCCCTCCACTTT. Protein: CASSLGLGVNSPLHF.

This clone was detected ten times or more. V is TRBV27 and J is TRBJ2-7; D possibly corresponds to TRBD2 (6 bases). Germline-derived CDR1 and CDR2 are MNHEY and SMNVEV (reference sequence). CDR3 length: 12 amino acids. The V end lost 3 bases, the J end lost 9 bases, and 12 bases lay between the germline ends. The CDR3 spells CASSFPGRRQYF. CDR3 in DNA: TGTGCCAGCAGTTTCCCAGGGAGGAGGCAGTACTTC.

The V and J genes are TRBV9 and TRBJ2-2; no definite D call. Trimming left V 3 bases short and J 3 bases short, with 3 bases between. The CDR3 runs 12 residues. The germline CDR1 and CDR2 sequences are SGDLS and YYNGEE. CDR3 loop: CASSAYTGELFF. For the CDR3, the DNA is TGTGCCAGCAGCGCCTACACCGGGGAGCTGTTTTTT.

The chain couples TRBV5-1 to TRBJ2-3, with TRBD2 matching 9 bases. The germline V gene encodes CDR1 SGHRS and CDR2 YFSETQ. CDR3 length equals 17 residues. V dropped 4 bases and J dropped 5; count of bases not matched to a gene: 14. Here the CDR3 reads CASSLPRAGGQEDTQYF. The CDR3 DNA reads TGCGCCAGCAGCCTCCCTCGGGCGGGGGGGCAGGAAGATACGCAGTATTTT.

The J gene is TRBJ2-1, the V gene TRBV30, with D tentatively TRBD2 (5 bases). This CDR3 region has 13 residues. Germline loops: CDR1 GTSNPN, CDR2 SVGIG (reference sequence). Trimming shortened V by 8 bases and J by 4 bases, and 15 bases separated the two germline ends. The CDR3 sequence is CAGQTRRYNEQFF. CDR3 nucleotides: TGTGCCGGCCAAACTAGGAGGTACAATGAGCAGTTCTTC.

This chain uses TRBV12-3 or TRBV12-4 with TRBJ2-7, with D uncertain. V was clipped by 7 bases and J by 3 bases, with 10 bases between them. This CDR3 contains 12 residues. The CDR3 spells CASTAAFYEQYF. Written as DNA, the CDR3 is TGTGCCAGCACGGCGGCGTTCTACGAGCAGTACTTC.

V is TRBV2 and J is TRBJ1-4; a weak D match, TRBD1 (6 bases). Germline V gives CDR1 SNHLY, CDR2 FYNNEI. Trimming shortened V by 4 bases and J by 8 bases, and 20 bases separated the two germline ends. The CDR3 loop spans 16 amino acids. The CDR3 DNA reads TGTGCCAGCAGTGTTAACAGGGAGAGGGCGCGGGAAAAACTGTTTTTT. This codes for CASSVNRERAREKLFF.

The rearrangement links TRBV15 to TRBJ2-1, with 8 bases aligning to TRBD1. The CDR3 loop spans 11 amino acids. J gave up 15 bases and V 1 base, and 2 bases lay outside the gene matches. Germline V gene sequence: CDR1 LNHNV, CDR2 YYDKDF (reference sequence). The CDR3 nucleotides read TGTGCCACCAGCAGAGTCAGGGGGCTGTTCTTC. It codes for CATSRVRGLFF.

V and J are TRBV3-1 (or the pseudogene TRBV3-2) and TRBJ1-2; D is perhaps TRBD1 (5 bases). The CDR3 spans 16 residues. Germline CDR1 LGHDT, CDR2 YNNKEL (reference sequence). Trimming stripped 0 bases from V and 1 base from J, with 12 bases between. The CDR3 region is CASSQDPRADNYGYTF. The CDR3 bases are TGTGCCAGCAGCCAAGATCCCAGGGCGGATAACTATGGCTACACCTTC.

This chain connects TRBV7-2 to TRBJ1-4, with D possibly being TRBD1 (6 bases). CDR1 and CDR2 from the germline V gene are SGHTA and FQGNSA. This CDR3 contains 14 residues. V dropped 2 bases and J dropped 10 bases, with 14 bases sitting between them. CDR3 sequence: CASSLRQGMGKLFF. The CDR3 bases are TGTGCCAGCAGCTTAAGGCAGGGGATGGGAAAACTGTTTTTT.

The genes are TRBV24-1 and TRBJ1-2; D gene uncertain. Per germline, CDR1 KGHDR and CDR2 SFDVKD. There are 11 residues in the CDR3. V was cut by 5 bases and J by 5 bases, with 5 bases left in between. As DNA, the CDR3 is TGTGCCACCAGTGTCGGGTATGGCTACACCTTC. Translation gives CATSVGYGYTF.

The chain carries TRBV7-3 and TRBJ2-5, with 9 bases fitting TRBD1. The germline V gene encodes CDR1 SGHTA and CDR2 FQGTGA. J lost 5 bases, V lost 2 bases, and 12 bases had no gene match. The CDR3 runs 17 residues. Written as DNA, the CDR3 is TGTGCCAGCAGCTTAGGGCAGGGACAGGGTGTTCGGGAGACCCAGTACTTC. Protein sequence: CASSLGQGQGVRETQYF.

V and J are TRBV6-5 and TRBJ2-2, with D unclear. Germline assignment: CDR1 MNHEY and CDR2 SVGAGI. V dropped 6 bases and J dropped 6 bases, with 17 bases sitting between them. This CDR3 has 15 amino acids. CDR3 in amino acids: CASSVEFLTAGELFF. CDR3 in DNA: TGTGCCAGCAGCGTCGAGTTCCTTACGGCCGGGGAGCTGTTTTTT.

The chain uses TRBV27 and TRBJ1-1, with a weak D call TRBD1 (5 bases). Germline-derived CDR1 and CDR2 are MNHEY and SMNVEV (reference sequence). This CDR3 is built from 15 residues. V lost 1 base, J lost 1 base, and 10 bases lay in between. CDR3 protein: CASSLFTGRNTEAFF. The CDR3 bases are TGTGCCAGCAGTTTATTTACAGGAAGGAACACTGAAGCTTTCTTT.

The V gene is TRBV24-1, the J gene TRBJ2-3; 10 positions agree with TRBD2. The CDR3 spans 15 residues. CDR1 and CDR2 from the germline V gene are KGHDR and SFDVKD. After removal of 7 bases from V and 2 bases from J, the junction contained 5 bases not matched to a gene. CDR3 amino acids: CATRGTSGNTDTQYF. The CDR3, as DNA: TGTGCCACCAGGGGAACTAGCGGGAACACAGATACGCAGTATTTT.

This clone has only a few counts. The chain combines TRBV28 with TRBJ1-6; D is uncertain. Germline assignment: CDR1 MDHEN and CDR2 SYDVKM. The length of the CDR3 is 16 residues. V lost 2 bases, J lost 9 bases, and 17 bases lay in between. In nucleotides, the CDR3 is TGTGCCAGCAGTTTACTTTATCAGGATACGACTTCACCCCTCCACTTT. It is translated as CASSLLYQDTTSPLHF.

The chain couples TRBV24-1 to TRBJ2-7; TRBD2 aligns across 8 bases. Germline V lookup: CDR1 KGHDR, CDR2 SFDVKD. V lost 2 bases to trimming and J lost 5 bases; unmatched junction nucleotides: 7. The CDR3 runs 15 residues. The CDR3 DNA reads as TGTGCCACCAGTGATTGGACTAGCAGGTACCACGAGCAGTACGTC. As protein: CATSDWTSRYHEQYV.